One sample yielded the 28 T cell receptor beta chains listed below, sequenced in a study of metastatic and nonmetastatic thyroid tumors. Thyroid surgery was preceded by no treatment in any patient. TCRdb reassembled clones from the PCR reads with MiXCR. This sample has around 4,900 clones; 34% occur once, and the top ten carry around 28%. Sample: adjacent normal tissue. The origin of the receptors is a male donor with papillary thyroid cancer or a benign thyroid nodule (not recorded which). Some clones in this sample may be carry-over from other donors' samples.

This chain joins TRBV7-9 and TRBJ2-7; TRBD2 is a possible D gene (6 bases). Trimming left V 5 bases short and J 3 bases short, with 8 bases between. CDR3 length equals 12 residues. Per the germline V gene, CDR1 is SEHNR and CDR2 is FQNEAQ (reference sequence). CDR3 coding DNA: TGTGCCAGCAGCGCGGACTACTACGAGCAGTACTTC. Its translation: CASSADYYEQYF.

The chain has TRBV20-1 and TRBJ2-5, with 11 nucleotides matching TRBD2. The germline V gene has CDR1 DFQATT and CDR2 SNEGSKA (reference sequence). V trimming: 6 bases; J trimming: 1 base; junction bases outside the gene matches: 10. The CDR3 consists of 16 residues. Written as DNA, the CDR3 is TGCAGTGCCCAGCTACTAGCGGGAGTCGGCCAAGAGACCCAGTACTTC. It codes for CSAQLLAGVGQETQYF.

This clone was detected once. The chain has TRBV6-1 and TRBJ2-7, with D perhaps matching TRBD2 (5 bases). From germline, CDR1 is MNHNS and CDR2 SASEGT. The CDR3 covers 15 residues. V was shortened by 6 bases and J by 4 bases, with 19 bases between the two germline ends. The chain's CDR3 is CASSLGSSGPYEQYF. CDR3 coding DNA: TGTGCCAGCAGCCTGGGGTCCAGCGGCCCTTACGAGCAGTACTTC.

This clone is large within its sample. The CDR3 loop reads CASIQGGYEQYF. CDR3 DNA sequence: TGTGCCAGCATTCAGGGCGGCTACGAGCAGTACTTC. This rearrangement joins TRBV27 to TRBJ2-7, with D possibly TRBD1 on 5 matching bases. Germline V gives CDR1 MNHEY, CDR2 SMNVEV (reference sequence). The CDR3 extends over 12 amino acids. The V end was cut by 7 bases, the J end by 3 bases, with 10 bases between.

The CDR3 sequence: CAWREKGRTEAFF. The CDR3 nucleotides read TGTGCCTGGAGGGAGAAGGGTCGGACTGAAGCTTTCTTT. The rearrangement uses TRBV30 and TRBJ1-1; the D is unclear. The CDR3 consists of 13 residues. Germline CDR1 reads GTSNPN; CDR2 reads SVGIG (reference sequence). The V gene lost 3 bases and the J gene lost 5 bases, with 13 bases spanning the gap.

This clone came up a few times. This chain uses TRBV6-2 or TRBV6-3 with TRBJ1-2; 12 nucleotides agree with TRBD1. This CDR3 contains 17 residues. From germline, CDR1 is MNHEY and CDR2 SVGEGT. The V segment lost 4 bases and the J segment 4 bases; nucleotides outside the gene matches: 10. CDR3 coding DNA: TGTGCCAGCAGTTTTGGGACAGGGGGCGCTGGATTCTATGGCTACACCTTC. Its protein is CASSFGTGGAGFYGYTF.

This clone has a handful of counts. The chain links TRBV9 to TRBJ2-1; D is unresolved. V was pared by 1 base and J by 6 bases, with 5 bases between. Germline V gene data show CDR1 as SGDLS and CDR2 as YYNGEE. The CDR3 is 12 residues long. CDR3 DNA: TGTGCCAGCAGCGTAACCCGCAATGAGCAGTTCTTC. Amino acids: CASSVTRNEQFF. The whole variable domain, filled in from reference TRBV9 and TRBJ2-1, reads DSGVTQTPKHLITATGQRVTLRCSPRSGDLSVYWYQQSLDQGLQFLIQYYNGEERAKGNILERFSAQQFPDLHSELNLSSLELGDSALYFCASSVTRNEQFFGPGTRLTVL.

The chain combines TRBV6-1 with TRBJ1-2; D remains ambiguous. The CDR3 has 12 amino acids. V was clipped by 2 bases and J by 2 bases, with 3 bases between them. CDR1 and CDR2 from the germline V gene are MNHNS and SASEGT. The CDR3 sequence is CASSEQNYGYTF. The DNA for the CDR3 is TGTGCCAGCAGTGAACAAAACTATGGCTACACCTTC.

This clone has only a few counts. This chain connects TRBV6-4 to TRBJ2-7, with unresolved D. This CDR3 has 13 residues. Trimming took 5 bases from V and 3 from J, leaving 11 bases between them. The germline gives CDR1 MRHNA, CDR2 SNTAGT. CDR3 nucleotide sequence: TGTGCCAGCAGTTCCCCGCCCCTCTACGAGCAGTACTTC. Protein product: CASSSPPLYEQYF.

In DNA, the CDR3 is TGTGCCAGCACCGATAGCGGGAGGGCCGCAGATACGCAGTATTTT. Protein product: CASTDSGRAADTQYF. This chain connects TRBV11-2 to TRBJ2-3; 11 bases fit TRBD2. Germline V lookup: CDR1 SGHAT, CDR2 FQNNGV. The CDR3 is 15 residues long. Trimming at V came to 7 bases and at J to 4 bases, leaving 7 bases not matched to a gene.

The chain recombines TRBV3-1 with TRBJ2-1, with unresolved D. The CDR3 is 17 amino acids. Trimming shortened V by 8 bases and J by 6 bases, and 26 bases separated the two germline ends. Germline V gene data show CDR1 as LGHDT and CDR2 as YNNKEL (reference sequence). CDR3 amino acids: CASPPPPKTAGVNEQFF. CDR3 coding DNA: TGTGCCAGCCCCCCCCCCCCCAAGACTGCTGGGGTCAATGAGCAGTTCTTC.

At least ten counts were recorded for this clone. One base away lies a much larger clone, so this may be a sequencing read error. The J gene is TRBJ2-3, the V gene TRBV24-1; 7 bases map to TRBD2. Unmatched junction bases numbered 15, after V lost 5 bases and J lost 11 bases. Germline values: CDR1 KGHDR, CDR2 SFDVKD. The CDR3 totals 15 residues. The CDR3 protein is CATSGPGTKIGVQYF. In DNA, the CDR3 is TGTGCCACCAGTGGCCCCGGGACTAAGATCGGTGTGCAGTATTTT.

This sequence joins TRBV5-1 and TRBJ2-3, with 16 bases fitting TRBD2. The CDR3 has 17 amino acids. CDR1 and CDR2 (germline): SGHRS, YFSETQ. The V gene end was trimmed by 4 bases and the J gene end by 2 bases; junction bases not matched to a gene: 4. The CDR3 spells CASSPGTSGRATDTQYF. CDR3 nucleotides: TGCGCCAGCAGCCCCGGGACTAGCGGGAGGGCCACAGATACGCAGTATTTT.

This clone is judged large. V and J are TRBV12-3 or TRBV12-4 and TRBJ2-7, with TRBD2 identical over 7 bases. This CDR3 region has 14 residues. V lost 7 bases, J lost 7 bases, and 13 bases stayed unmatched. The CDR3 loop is CASTLRGIQGEQYF. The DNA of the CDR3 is TGTGCCAGCACCCTGCGGGGGATTCAGGGAGAGCAGTACTTC.

The CDR3 sequence is CASSQESNTIYF. The CDR3 nucleotides read TGCGCCAGCAGCCAAGAGAGTAACACCATATATTTT. The chain is built from TRBV4-1 and TRBJ1-3; no reliable D call. V was pared by 0 bases and J by 7 bases, with 4 bases between. The CDR3 is made up of 12 amino acids. CDR1 MGHRA and CDR2 YSYEKL come from the germline V gene.

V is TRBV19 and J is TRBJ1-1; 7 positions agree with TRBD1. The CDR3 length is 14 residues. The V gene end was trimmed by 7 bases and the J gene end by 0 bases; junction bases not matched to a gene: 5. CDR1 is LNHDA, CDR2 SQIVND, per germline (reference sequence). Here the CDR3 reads CASTLGQLNTEAFF. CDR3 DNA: TGTGCCAGTACCTTGGGACAGTTGAACACTGAAGCTTTCTTT.

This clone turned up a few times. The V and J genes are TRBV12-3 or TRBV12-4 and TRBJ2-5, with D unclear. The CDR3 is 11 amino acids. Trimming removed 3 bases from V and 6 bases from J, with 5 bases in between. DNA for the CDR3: TGTGCCAGCAGTTTGTCTCAGACCCAGTACTTC. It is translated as CASSLSQTQYF.

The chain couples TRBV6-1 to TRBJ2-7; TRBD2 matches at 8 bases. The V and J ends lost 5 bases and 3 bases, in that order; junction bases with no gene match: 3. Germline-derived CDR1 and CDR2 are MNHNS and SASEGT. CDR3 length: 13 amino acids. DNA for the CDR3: TGTGCCAGCAGTCGGAGCGGGAGCTACGAGCAGTACTTC. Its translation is CASSRSGSYEQYF.

The CDR3 DNA is TGTGCCAGCAGTCTGAGCTCTGGGGCCAACGTCCTGACTTTC. This translates into CASSLSSGANVLTF. The V gene is TRBV9, the J gene TRBJ2-6; no clear D. V was trimmed by 5 bases and J by 0 bases, leaving 6 bases between them. The CDR3 consists of 14 residues. Germline V CDR1 and CDR2: SGDLS, YYNGEE.

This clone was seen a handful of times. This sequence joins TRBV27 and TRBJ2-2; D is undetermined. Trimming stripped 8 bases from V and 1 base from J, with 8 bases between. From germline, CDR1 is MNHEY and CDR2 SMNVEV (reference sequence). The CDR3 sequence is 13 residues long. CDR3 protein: CASENGNTGELFF. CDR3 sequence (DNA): TGTGCCAGCGAAAATGGGAACACCGGGGAGCTGTTTTTT.

This chain's CDR3 is CASSLDRGRGGYTF. CDR3 coding DNA: TGTGCCAGCAGCTTGGACAGGGGGCGCGGGGGCTACACCTTC. The chain uses TRBV11-2 and TRBJ1-2, with 11 bases that match TRBD1. Germline CDR1 is SGHAT and CDR2 is FQNNGV. CDR3 size: 14 residues. The trim removed 3 bases at V and 8 bases at J, leaving 5 bases unmatched.

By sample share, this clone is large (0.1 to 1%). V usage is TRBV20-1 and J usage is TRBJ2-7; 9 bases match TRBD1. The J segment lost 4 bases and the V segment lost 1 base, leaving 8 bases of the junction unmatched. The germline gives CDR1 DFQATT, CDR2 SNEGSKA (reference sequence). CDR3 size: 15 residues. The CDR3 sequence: CSARGEQGAWYEQYF. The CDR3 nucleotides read TGCAGTGCTAGAGGGGAACAGGGGGCATGGTACGAGCAGTACTTC.

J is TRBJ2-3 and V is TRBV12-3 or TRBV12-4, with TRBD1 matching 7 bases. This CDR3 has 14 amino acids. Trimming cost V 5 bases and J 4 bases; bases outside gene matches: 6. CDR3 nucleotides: TGTGCCAGCAGTACCTCCGGGACAGCAGATACGCAGTATTTT. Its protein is CASSTSGTADTQYF.

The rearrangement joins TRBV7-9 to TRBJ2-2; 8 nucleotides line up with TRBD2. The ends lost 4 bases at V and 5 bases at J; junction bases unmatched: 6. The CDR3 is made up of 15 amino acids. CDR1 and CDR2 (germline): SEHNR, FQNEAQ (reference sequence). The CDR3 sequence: CASSSRGGETGELFF. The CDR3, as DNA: TGTGCCAGCAGCTCCCGGGGGGGGGAGACCGGGGAGCTGTTTTTT.

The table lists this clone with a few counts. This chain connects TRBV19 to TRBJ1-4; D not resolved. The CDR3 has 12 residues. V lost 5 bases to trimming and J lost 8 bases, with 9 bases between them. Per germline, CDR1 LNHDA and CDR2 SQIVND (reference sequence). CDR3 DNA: TGTGCCAGTAGTCCCGGAGGCGAAAAACTGTTTTTT. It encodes CASSPGGEKLFF.

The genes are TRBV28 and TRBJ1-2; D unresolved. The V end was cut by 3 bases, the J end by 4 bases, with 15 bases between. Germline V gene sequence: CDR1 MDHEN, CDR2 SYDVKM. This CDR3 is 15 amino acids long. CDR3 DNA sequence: TGTGCCAGCAGTTTGACTTCCCGGGAGATCTATGGCTACACCTTC. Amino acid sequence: CASSLTSREIYGYTF.

Here the CDR3 reads CASSSPTGTLNNEQFF. The CDR3 region has the DNA TGTGCCAGCAGCTCCCCGACTGGGACACTTAACAATGAGCAGTTCTTC. The chain uses TRBV11-2 and TRBJ2-1, with a weak D call TRBD1 (6 bases). CDR3 length: 16 residues. Trimming took 4 bases from V and 5 from J, leaving 18 bases between them. Germline CDR1 SGHAT, CDR2 FQNNGV. Variable domain in full (rest from reference TRBV11-2 and TRBJ2-1): EAGVAQSPRYKIIEKRQSVAFWCNPISGHATLYWYQQILGQGPKLLIQFQNNGVVDDSQLPKDRFSAERLKGVDSTLKIQPAKLEDSAVYLCASSSPTGTLNNEQFFGPGTRLTVL.

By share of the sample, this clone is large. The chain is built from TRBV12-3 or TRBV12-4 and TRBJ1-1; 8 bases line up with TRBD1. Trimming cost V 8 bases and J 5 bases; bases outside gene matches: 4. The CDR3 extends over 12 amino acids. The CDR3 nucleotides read TGTGCCAGCGGATACAGGGGGACTGAAGCTTTCTTT. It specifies CASGYRGTEAFF.